This T cell receptor (beta chain) was profiled in a study of vaccination and CD4 T cells after COVID-19 (dated by TCRdb to between 2022 and 2023). For context, the study as a whole: The convalescent cohort included six males and four females, with two Hispanic individuals, seven Caucasians, two Asians and one multiracial person. Post-COVID blood samples from convalescent patients were collected a median of approximately 93 days after diagnosis, with a range of 35 to 161 days. As controls, cultures received a CEFX viral epitope pool (the positive control), an HIV-1 Nef peptide pool (the negative control), or no peptide at all. Two doses of either the Pfizer-BioNTech BNT162b2 vaccine (n=8) or the Moderna mRNA-1273 vaccine (n=2) were administered to participants. In 10 COVID-19 convalescent patients and several infection-naive healthy vaccine recipients, the spike-specific CD4+ TCR repertoire before mRNA vaccination was compared with the repertoire after mRNA vaccination. Post-vaccine blood samples were taken a median of 72 days after the second vaccine dose, with a range of 14 to 241 days. The cultures were stimulated with overlapping spike peptide pools from SARS-CoV-2 and from the common cold coronaviruses HCoV-NL63, HCoV-OC43 and HCoV-229E. The investigation overall reported the following: Among the post-vaccine SARS-CoV-2-reactive clones in convalescent patients, a median around 85% showed up only after vaccination, which suggests vaccine-specific priming. Relatively few convalescent patients were included in the study, and early timepoints after natural infection were not analyzed. Of the vaccine-specific clones in convalescent patients, 304 of 307, or nearly all, reacted only to SARS-CoV-2 spike and did not cross-react with common cold coronaviruses. The median count of SARS-CoV-2-reactive clonotypes went up from 21 after infection to 38 after vaccination, although the change was not significant.

V sheds 2 bases and J sheds 5 bases, leaving 10 bases between their ends. The CDR3 has 13 amino acids, counting the end cysteine and phenylalanine. CDR3 DNA is the only sequence kept; it has 39 bases, read in frame from the first base. The germline V gene (reference sequence) gives CDR1 as DFQATT and CDR2 as SNEGSKA. As regards this clonotype: It has no known antigen specificity. The record has no base qualities; no much larger clone is one base away.

The receptor library was made with PCR. DNA from cultured CD4+ T cells was subjected to TCR sequencing with the Oncomine TCR Beta short-read assay at the Johns Hopkins FTIC core. Genomic DNA was extracted from the cultured CD4+ T cells with the QIAamp micro DNA kit. Oncomine TCR Beta libraries made from cultured CD4+ T cells were pooled using unique dual indexes and sequenced on an Illumina iSeq 100. As for how the authors treated the data: Non-productive sequences were removed, and CDR3s that did not start with C, did not end with F or W, or were shorter than 7 amino acids were discarded. Antigen-specific clonotypes were identified using the MANAFEST web application through comparison of peptide-stimulated wells with reference and other culture wells. To be called positive, a clone needed an FDR below 0.05, an odds ratio above 5, and a productive frequency above 0.1% in at least two of three replicate wells. A clonotype counted as cross-reactive if it showed significant expansion both in the SARS-CoV-2 spike wells and in at least one common cold coronavirus spike condition. Similarity between CDR3 sequences was evaluated in R version 3.6.1 using Levenshtein distances (stringdist) and unrooted phylogenetic trees (ape). TCRdb reran the public reads through fastp at Q25 and MiXCR, keeping productive beta chains. Rows are combined by CDR3 protein, so each entry shows the most common genes and DNA. It is TCRdb's table, rather than the study itself, that gives the V and J calls and clone size. This sample holds 20,000 to 25,000 distinct CDR3 sequences; roughly two thirds were observed only once. The leading ten clones occupy roughly 16% of the sample.

The treatment or condition label on this specimen signifies: roughly 11-day PBMC culture with coronavirus spike peptide pools or control peptides (ViraFEST assay). The ViraFEST assay, used in the study, expanded antigen-specific T cells with peptide pools and then identified the expanded clonotypes through TCR sequencing. The absence of prior SARS-CoV-2 infection in healthy vaccine recipients was confirmed by negative nucleocapsid antibody tests before and after vaccination. About 2 million PBMCs per well were cultured in IMDM with approximately 5% human AB serum and roughly 9.3 IU/ml IL-2, plus 10 ug/ml peptide pools. On days 3 and 7, half of the culture medium was replaced with fresh IL-2-containing medium. CD4+ T cells were isolated after 10 days of culture through negative selection using the EasySep CD4+ T cell isolation kit. Ficoll-Paque Plus gradient centrifugation was used to isolate PBMCs from whole blood, and the isolated PBMCs were then either used fresh or cryopreserved at -140C. Triplicate wells were generally used for each culture condition.

The chain uses TRBV20-1 and TRBJ1-5, with the D gene call left open. The source material was CD4+ T cells from blood, cultured in vitro, sampled after SARS-CoV-2 vaccination. This TCR was recovered from a human donor who received a COVID-19 vaccine. In nucleotides, the sequence is TGCAGTGCTAGATGGGGTTCGGATCAGCCCCAGCATTTT. Its amino acids are CSARWGSDQPQHF.